This record looks at one T cell receptor beta chain sequence and its context. What it recognizes is unknown. Clones were sequenced by immunoSEQ multiplex PCR, and TCRdb holds only the in-frame ones, with some missing. Of around 63,000 clones in the sample, around 86% were seen once. This specimen comes from a study of lymphopenia after photon versus proton radiotherapy. CDR3 length equals 13 residues. Looked up from germline, CDR1 is SGHRS and CDR2 is YFSETQ. V gave up 4 bases and J gave up 13 bases, with 15 bases separating them. Study-level results: Photon-treated patients lost naive T cells and TCR diversity; proton-treated stayed stable. Better survival with proton therapy was suggested as possible, not demonstrated.

Material: peripheral blood, obtained from a patient treated with photon-based radiotherapy. This TCR was recovered from a man in his forties with gastric cancer. This sequence joins TRBV5-1 and TRBJ1-6; D perhaps matches TRBD1 (6 bases). The CDR3: CASSQAGTYPLHF. The CDR3 DNA follows: TGCGCCAGCAGCCAAGCCGGGACATACCCCCTCCACTTT.